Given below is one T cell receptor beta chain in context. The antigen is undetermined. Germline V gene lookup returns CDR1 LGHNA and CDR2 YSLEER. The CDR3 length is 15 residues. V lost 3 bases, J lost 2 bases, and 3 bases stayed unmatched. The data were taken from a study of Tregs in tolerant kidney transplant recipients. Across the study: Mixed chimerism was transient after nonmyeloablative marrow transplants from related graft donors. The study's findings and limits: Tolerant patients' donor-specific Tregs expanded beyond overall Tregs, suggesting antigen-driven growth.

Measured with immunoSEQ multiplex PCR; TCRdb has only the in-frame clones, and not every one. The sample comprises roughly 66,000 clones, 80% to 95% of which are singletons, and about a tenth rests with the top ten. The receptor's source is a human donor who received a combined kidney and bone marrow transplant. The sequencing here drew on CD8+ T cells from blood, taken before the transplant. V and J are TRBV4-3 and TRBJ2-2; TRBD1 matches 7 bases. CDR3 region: CASSHDRANTGELFF. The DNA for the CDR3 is TGCGCCAGCAGCCACGACAGGGCAAACACCGGGGAGCTGTTTTTT.